This T cell receptor beta chain was observed in a study of T cell clonality in common variable immunodeficiency. V dropped 1 base and J dropped 5 bases, with 12 bases sitting between them. Germline CDR1 reads SGHAT; CDR2 reads FQNNGV. The CDR3 loop spans 15 amino acids. Here immunoSEQ multiplex PCR was the method, and the copy in TCRdb shows in-frame clones only, minus some. Listed for the sample are under 30,000 clones, none seen a single time. Only a few counts were recorded for this clone. What it binds is unknown. The CDR3 end is not reached by the read, which stops 3 residues before it; the germline J gene fills it in. Points from the study as a whole: In common variable immunodeficiency, TCR beta chains reportedly carried fewer deletions and N-nucleotide insertions.

Input material: peripheral blood mononuclear cells. The genes are TRBV11-2 and TRBJ2-1; D perhaps matches TRBD2 (6 bases). This sequence originates from a person aged 18 to 70 in good health. The CDR3 sequence: CASSLVGGLNNEQFF. Incomplete CDR3 DNA: TGTGCCAGCAGCTTAGTCGGGGGTTTAAACAATGAG.